Described below is a single T cell receptor (beta chain) sequence and its context. What this receptor recognizes is not known. In total, roughly 710 healthy bone marrow donors made up the cohort. At the time of sampling, every cohort member was nominally healthy, though immune exposures that went unrecorded were likely present. The donor tested CMV seronegative and was one of the 352 seronegative cohort members. Every donor gave a peripheral blood sample, and the peripheral blood mononuclear cells from that sample were used for TCR beta sequencing. The Qiagen DNeasy Blood Extraction Kit was used to extract genomic DNA from the blood cell samples. To prepare the library, the immunoSEQ multiplex PCR assay was applied. The multiplex PCR relied on a mix of 60 forward primers for TCR Vbeta segments and 13 reverse primers for TCR Jbeta segments. Amplification of the CDR3 region of rearranged TCR beta genes was performed with a multiplex PCR assay on genomic DNA. The amplified TCR beta libraries were sequenced on the Illumina HiSeq System as 87-base-pair reads. As for the original processing: Across the 670 or so repertoires, a later analysis counted 80 million or so unique TCR beta chains, approximately 12 million of which were shared by at least two donors. Raw reads were error-corrected and collapsed into unique sequences with a nearest-neighbor algorithm that merged closely related sequences to remove PCR and sequencing errors. V, D and J gene segments were assigned by aligning CDR3 sequences to IMGT reference sequences. For a sequence to be retained, at least a six-nucleotide match to both a V gene segment and a J gene segment was required. A rearrangement was called productive if the CDR3 had no stop codons and remained in frame with V and J, and every other rearrangement was called non-productive. CDR3 was defined according to IMGT convention as the region running from the second conserved V-encoded cysteine to the conserved J-encoded phenylalanine. The earlier analysis of about 570 of the donors excluded any sequence lacking an unambiguous match to a single V gene segment. In an earlier analysis of several hundred of the donors, V segments were called functional above 56.7% productive rearrangements and were called segregating when the between-donor standard deviation exceeded 5%. To diagnose cytomegalovirus status from the catalog of TCR beta chain sequences, a statistical classification framework was built. V and J gene assignment, in a later analysis, came from comparing TCR nucleotide sequences with IMGT/GENE-DB human TR gene sequences. In a later analysis, CDR3 sequences and most-parsimonious VDJ recombination scenarios were assigned using the TCRdist pipeline. In a later analysis, each TCR beta chain was defined by its CDR3 amino acid sequence together with its V-gene family, and reads lacking a unique V-gene family were excluded. In a later analysis, nearly 600 highly shared, low-generation-probability nucleotide sequences were removed to address suspected cross-contamination and a sequencing artifact. In a later analysis, a clonal expansion index for each public chain was calculated from normalized within-repertoire ranks of inferred template counts. Generation probabilities in a later analysis came from a VDJ recombination model fitted to out-of-frame rearrangements, and those results were checked against IGoR. Hypergeometric tests were used in a later analysis to score TCR-TCR, TCR-HLA and TCR-CMV co-occurrence, with a repertoire-size bias correction applied to the TCR pairs. In a later analysis, false discovery rates were estimated by permuting HLA or CMV assignments 20 times. In a later analysis, co-occurring TCRs were grouped with DBSCAN, and TCRdist sequence similarity was added when clustering was performed within HLA-allele-positive subsets. For co-occurrence clustering, repertoires with fewer than 30,000 or more than 120,000 public chains were excluded, along with five repertoires with anomalous nucleotide sharing. TCRdb provides this immuneACCESS table in a form limited to in-frame rearrangements. Some clones are lacking; in checked studies, under half of them reflect an unresolved V gene, and why the rest are absent is not known. The V and J calls and clone size were taken over from that table, and D and trimming were inferred from the DNA. In this sample's table one finds about 51,000 clones. The ten top clones hold approximately 2.4% of the sample.

The source of the sample is a study of cytomegalovirus exposure and HLA in healthy donors listed by TCRdb under 2017. Describing the broader study: An earlier analysis of about 530 of the donors reported 276 Gb of sequence data and around 100 million unique TCR beta sequences obtained from around 190 million T cells. Around 330 gigabases of sequencing data and roughly 80 million unique TCR sequences made up an early release that covered 500 to 700 HLA-typed donors. The genetic ancestry cluster associated with self-reported Caucasian donors included 81% of the 398 genotyped donors. The study aimed to test whether signatures of past pathogen exposure could be identified by cataloging public T cell receptors. The T cell repertoires of several hundred subjects were profiled by immunosequencing and related to cytomegalovirus serostatus. In addition to the first cohort of 650 to 750 subjects, a separate validation cohort of approximately 110 different subjects was used. The study combined high-throughput TCR immunosequencing, statistical association of individual TCRs with disease status, and machine learning to predict cytomegalovirus infection status. In a later analysis, previously published TCR beta repertoires from roughly 710 donors were re-analyzed and high-resolution HLA genotyping was added so that TCR occurrence patterns could be studied. Rather than using new phenotypic data, the later analysis identified candidate immune exposures from TCR beta sequences and from how often those sequences occurred across donors. To decide whether each TCR beta V gene segment behaved as functional or pseudogenic, an earlier analysis of several hundred of the donors relied on high-throughput TCR beta sequencing. Alongside the repertoire data, information on donor age, sex, ethnicity and CMV serostatus was compiled. A later genetic analysis took genome-wide SNP genotypes for about 65% of the 666 donors and used that subset as a discovery cohort. Every discovery cohort repertoire had been produced on one sequencing platform. HLA typing included class I and class II loci at four-digit resolution. The number of typed donors differed by locus: about 629-630 for A, B, C, DRB1 and DQB1; roughly 510 for DQA1; around 610 for DPA1; and some 450 for DPB1. About 5 DR-DQ haplotypes were handled as single units for association and clustering, since linkage in the cohort was strong. Among over 350 genotyped donors of the cohort, an average of about 240,000 unique TCR beta nucleotide sequences were sequenced per donor, 15% to 20% of them non-productive. The study at large found these results: Three of the identified cytomegalovirus-associated TCR beta chains were confirmed in vitro to be specific for cytomegalovirus antigens. Immune exposure information for the cohort was limited to CMV serostatus. A further reported finding was that TCR beta sequences accurately predicted the HLA-A and HLA-B alleles for most subjects in the first cohort. While some public TCRs were present in many individuals, most TCR sequences turned up only very rarely across donors. The classifier was reported to diagnose cytomegalovirus status with high specificity and sensitivity in both the original cohort and the validation cohort. V-gene and J-gene trimming of TCR beta chains was associated with a missense DCLRE1C variant in a later genetic analysis, and the association was replicated in an independent cohort. Compared with the approximately 720-donor mean, donors in an Asian-associated ancestry cluster had fewer N-insertions in productive TCRs, according to a later genetic analysis. Linkage disequilibrium might explain the correlated functional status among segregating V segments, but an unknown experimental factor could not be excluded. Compared with equally common non-associated chains, HLA-associated TCR beta chains in a later analysis were more clonally expanded and had lower generation probabilities. Because counts were too low, about 15 rarely observed V segments, including chromosome 9 orphons, were left out of the earlier analysis of about 500 of the donors. When HLA alleles, especially DR and DQ, strongly co-occurred, TCR associations were difficult to assign to individual alleles. Because HLA typing was unavailable for some donors at each locus, only the typed subset was used in association tests. In this cohort, only TCR beta chains were sequenced, and detectable features were limited by the absence of alpha or paired-chain data. A later analysis found that TCR association rates varied across HLA loci, with DRB1 alleles showing the most associated TCRs and HLA-C alleles the fewest. A cluster of highly shared sequence variants was judged likely to represent a technical artifact of the sequencing pipeline. Presence/absence analyses assumed roughly uniform sequencing depth across donors, an assumption that may not hold. In the study, about 150 TCR beta chains were listed as associated with cytomegalovirus. A later analysis reported that several top co-occurrence clusters appeared linked to parvovirus B19, influenza, CMV and Epstein-Barr virus. Specific HLA alleles were associated with 15,000 to 20,000 TCR beta sequences at a false discovery rate of 0.05 in a later analysis. It was suggested by the authors that the approach could potentially be generalized to other disease states and immunological phenotypes. In an earlier analysis of some 540 of the donors, most TCR beta V segments appeared in productive rearrangements about 90% or about 30% of the time, broadly matching IMGT annotations. According to a later analysis, most CMV-associated TCR beta chains appeared to be HLA-restricted, and the HLA associations seemed to be driven largely by CMV exposure.

The receptor's source is a female donor in good health and CMV-seronegative. Material: PBMCs.

In nucleotide form, the sequence is TGCGCCAGCAGCTCCCGAGGCAGTAGGAACACTGAAGCTTTCTTT. Its translation reads: CASSSRGSRNTEAFF. The sequence is built from TRBV4-1 and TRBJ1-1, with the D gene too uncertain to name. The CDR3 spans 15 residues, from the cysteine through the phenylalanine. Kept here is only the CDR3 DNA, which spans 45 bases and is read in frame from base 1. The germline ends are 14 bases apart after V is trimmed by 5 bases and J by 1 base. Reading the germline V gene gives CDR1 MGHRA and CDR2 YSYEKL.